Below, 23 T cell receptor beta chains from the same sample are listed, as sequenced in a study of shared clonotypes between healthy human individuals. The assay was immunoSEQ multiplex PCR, and TCRdb's table has in-frame clones only and misses some. The repertoire has about 500,000 clones, about 74% of them found once; the top ten carry around 12%. Sequences were obtained from PBMCs. Every receptor here comes from a woman aged 40 to 55 in good health. Some clones in this sample may be carry-over from other donors' samples.

The chain is built from TRBV2 and TRBJ1-2; D remains unclear. Germline CDR1 and CDR2: SNHLY and FYNNEI. Trimming shortened V by 1 base and J by 8 bases, and 8 bases separated the two germline ends. CDR3 length: 12 amino acids. The CDR3 nucleotides read TGTGCCAGCAGTGAAGGACCGATGGGCTACACCTTC. This sequence encodes CASSEGPMGYTF.

The chain has TRBV30 and TRBJ2-7, with D tentatively TRBD1 or TRBD2 (5 bases each). The CDR3 has 16 amino acids. Per germline, CDR1 GTSNPN and CDR2 SVGIG (reference sequence). With 0 bases removed from V and 2 bases from J, the gap between germline ends came to 17 bases. CDR3 sequence reads: CAWSVTGPQPPYEQYF. In DNA, the CDR3 is TGTGCCTGGAGTGTAACGGGGCCACAACCTCCCTACGAGCAGTACTTC.

A note on this clone: Other nucleotide sequences from this sample produce the same CDR3. The V and J genes are TRBV28 and TRBJ1-2; D gene ambiguous. The CDR3 is made up of 12 amino acids. The germline V gene encodes CDR1 MDHEN and CDR2 SYDVKM. V dropped 3 bases and J dropped 0 bases, with 2 bases sitting between them. CDR3 DNA: TGTGCCAGCAGTTTTTCTAACTATGGCTACACCTTC. The encoded protein is CASSFSNYGYTF.

V gene TRBV9 combines with J gene TRBJ1-4; TRBD1 is a possible D gene (6 bases). Germline assignment: CDR1 SGDLS and CDR2 YYNGEE. The germline V and J ends were trimmed by 7 bases and 3 bases, with 10 bases remaining between them. The CDR3 consists of 13 residues. CDR3 in DNA: TGTGCCAGCCAGAGGGGGGCTAATGAAAAACTGTTTTTT. It is translated as CASQRGANEKLFF.

The chain's CDR3 is CSVSGIGSYNEQFF. In DNA form, the CDR3 reads TGCAGCGTCAGCGGGATAGGCTCCTACAATGAGCAGTTCTTC. The J gene is TRBJ2-1, the V gene TRBV29-1, with 7 nucleotides matching TRBD2. Losses at the gene ends were 6 bases for V and 0 bases for J; bases not matched to a gene: 5. CDR3 size: 14 residues. Looked up from germline, CDR1 is SQVTM and CDR2 is ANQGSEA.

The V call is TRBV19, the J call TRBJ1-3; D is undetermined. V dropped 7 bases and J dropped 0 bases, with 7 bases sitting between them. Germline assignment: CDR1 LNHDA and CDR2 SQIVND (reference sequence). CDR3 length: 13 residues. CDR3 protein: CASKPASGNTIYF. For the CDR3, the DNA is TGTGCCAGTAAACCCGCCTCTGGAAACACCATATATTTT.

This chain uses TRBV10-3 with TRBJ2-1; D unclear. The germline V and J ends were trimmed by 4 bases and 8 bases, with 6 bases remaining between them. The CDR3 contains 11 residues. Germline-derived CDR1 and CDR2 are ENHRY and SYGVKD. The CDR3 DNA reads TGTGCCATCAGTGTAACAGATGAGCAGTTCTTC. It codes for CAISVTDEQFF.

The gene calls are TRBV5-1 and TRBJ2-7, with D hard to call. The V end was cut by 0 bases, the J end by 0 bases, with 7 bases between. CDR1 and CDR2 from the germline V gene are SGHRS and YFSETQ. The CDR3 is 14 amino acids. The CDR3 reads CASSLVGNSYEQYF. The CDR3 DNA reads as TGCGCCAGCAGCTTGGTGGGTAACTCCTACGAGCAGTACTTC.

The CDR3 nucleotides read TGTGCCAGCAGTTTCAATCGTGGGGAAGGAACTGAAGCTTTCTTT. It specifies CASSFNRGEGTEAFF. This chain uses TRBV27 with TRBJ1-1; D is uncertain. This CDR3 has 15 amino acids. Trimming shortened V by 3 bases and J by 5 bases, and 16 bases separated the two germline ends. Per germline, CDR1 MNHEY and CDR2 SMNVEV (reference sequence).

The chain links TRBV21-1 to TRBJ1-5. TRBV21-1 is designated a pseudogene. This CDR3 spans 15 amino acids. The CDR3 region is CASSKAREGSQPQHF. The CDR3 region has the DNA TGTGCCAGCAGCAAAGCGCGTGAAGGGTCCCAGCCCCAGCATTTT.

Regarding this clone: This sample also contains other DNA sequences that code for the same CDR3. The chain combines TRBV5-1 with TRBJ2-3, with a weak D call TRBD2 (6 bases). The length of the CDR3 is 14 residues. Trimming stripped 2 bases from V and 0 bases from J, with 7 bases between. Germline V gene sequence: CDR1 SGHRS, CDR2 YFSETQ. Here the CDR3 reads CASSLGTSTDTQYF. The CDR3 DNA sequence: TGCGCCAGCAGCTTAGGGACTAGCACAGATACGCAGTATTTT.

This clone was recorded at least ten times. The chain combines TRBV30 with TRBJ2-1, with D hard to call. The germline V and J ends were trimmed by 0 bases and 2 bases, with 8 bases remaining between them. The CDR3 contains 14 residues. Germline V gene data show CDR1 as GTSNPN and CDR2 as SVGIG (reference sequence). The CDR3 loop is CAWSVDRAYNEQFF. The CDR3 bases are TGTGCCTGGAGTGTAGATCGGGCCTACAATGAGCAGTTCTTC.

The rearrangement joins TRBV29-1 to TRBJ2-4, with 7 bases that match TRBD2. Germline loops: CDR1 SQVTM, CDR2 ANQGSEA. After removal of 4 bases from V and 6 bases from J, the junction contained 3 bases not matched to a gene. The CDR3 runs to 12 residues. This CDR3 reads CSVVAGVNIQYF. In DNA form, the CDR3 reads TGCAGCGTTGTTGCGGGAGTAAACATTCAGTACTTC.

The gene calls are TRBV5-1 and TRBJ1-3; D gene uncertain. The CDR3 contains 16 residues. Germline V gives CDR1 SGHRS, CDR2 YFSETQ. Trimming removed 4 bases at V and 2 bases at J, with 16 bases between. CDR3 loop: CASSLGQTGTGNTIYF. CDR3 in DNA: TGCGCCAGCAGCCTCGGGCAGACGGGCACTGGAAACACCATATATTTT.

This chain links TRBV5-1 with TRBJ2-7, with D possibly being TRBD1 or TRBD2 (5 bases each). The V end lost 2 bases, the J end lost 4 bases, and 13 bases lay between the germline ends. From germline, CDR1 is SGHRS and CDR2 YFSETQ. This CDR3 contains 14 residues. The CDR3 region has the DNA TGCGCCAGCAGCTTAGGACAAGAGGGATACGAGCAGTACTTC. The encoded protein is CASSLGQEGYEQYF.

The chain carries TRBV19 and TRBJ2-7; no clear D gene. V was shortened by 3 bases and J by 7 bases, with 13 bases between the two germline ends. There are 13 residues in the CDR3. Germline CDR1 and CDR2: LNHDA and SQIVND (reference sequence). The CDR3 coding sequence is TGTGCCAGTAGTATTCTGTTCGACCGGGAGCAGTACTTC. This gives the protein CASSILFDREQYF.

V gene TRBV4-2 combines with J gene TRBJ2-2; D remains unclear. CDR3 length: 16 amino acids. Germline assignment: CDR1 LGHNA and CDR2 YNFKEQ. V lost 0 bases and J 7 bases, leaving 15 bases between the germline ends. The CDR3 reads CASSQDFARWDGELFF. The CDR3 nucleotides read TGTGCCAGCAGCCAAGACTTTGCTAGGTGGGACGGGGAGCTGTTTTTT.

V gene TRBV5-6 combines with J gene TRBJ1-4; D perhaps matches TRBD1 (5 bases). The CDR3 extends over 15 amino acids. CDR1 is SGHDT and CDR2 is YYEEEE in the germline V gene. Deletions cut 0 bases from V and 7 bases from J, with 13 bases between. CDR3 nucleotide sequence: TGTGCCAGCAGCTTGGTCGGGGGTTTTGGTGAAAAACTGTTTTTT. Translated: CASSLVGGFGEKLFF.

A note on this clone: It is likely a read error: a sequence one base away is far more abundant. Other nucleotide sequences from this sample produce the same CDR3. The genes are TRBV30 and TRBJ2-7, with TRBD2 matching 12 bases. V dropped 3 bases and J dropped 5; count of bases not matched to a gene: 8. CDR1 GTSNPN and CDR2 SVGIG come from the germline V gene (reference sequence). This CDR3 comprises 15 residues. The CDR3 loop is CAWRLAGGLWDEQYF. DNA of the CDR3: TGTGCCTGGAGACTAGCGGGAGGATTGTGGGACGAGCAGTACTTC.

This chain joins TRBV19 and TRBJ2-7, with D possibly being TRBD2 (6 bases). V was cut by 6 bases and J by 0 bases, with 12 bases left in between. This CDR3 has 14 residues. Germline V CDR1 and CDR2: LNHDA, SQIVND (reference sequence). In DNA form, the CDR3 reads TGTGCCAGTAGATCCCCGGGGGACTCCTACGAGCAGTACTTC. As protein: CASRSPGDSYEQYF.

The genes are TRBV30 and TRBJ1-3; unclear D gene. With 6 bases removed from V and 0 bases from J, the gap between germline ends came to 9 bases. This CDR3 is 13 amino acids long. From germline, CDR1 is GTSNPN and CDR2 SVGIG (reference sequence). CDR3 in DNA: TGTGCCTGCTGCCCGTACTCTGGAAACACCATATATTTT. Protein: CACCPYSGNTIYF.

The J gene is TRBJ2-7, the V gene TRBV18, with unresolved D. The CDR3 is made up of 15 amino acids. The germline V gene encodes CDR1 KGHSH and CDR2 LQKENI. The V end lost 6 bases, the J end lost 1 base, and 16 bases lay between the germline ends. The CDR3 loop is CASSPDAGESYEQYF. The DNA of the CDR3 is TGTGCCAGCTCTCCTGACGCAGGAGAGTCCTACGAGCAGTACTTC.

As regards this clone: A much larger clone lies a single base off, so this may be a read error. The CDR3 protein is CASSLGLAGGNGQFF. For the CDR3, the DNA is TGTGCCAGCAGCTTGGGACTAGCGGGAGGGAATGGGCAGTTCTTC. The chain carries TRBV11-3 and TRBJ2-1, with 16 bases matching TRBD2. CDR1 and CDR2 from the germline V gene are SGHNT and YENEEA. The CDR3 has 15 residues.